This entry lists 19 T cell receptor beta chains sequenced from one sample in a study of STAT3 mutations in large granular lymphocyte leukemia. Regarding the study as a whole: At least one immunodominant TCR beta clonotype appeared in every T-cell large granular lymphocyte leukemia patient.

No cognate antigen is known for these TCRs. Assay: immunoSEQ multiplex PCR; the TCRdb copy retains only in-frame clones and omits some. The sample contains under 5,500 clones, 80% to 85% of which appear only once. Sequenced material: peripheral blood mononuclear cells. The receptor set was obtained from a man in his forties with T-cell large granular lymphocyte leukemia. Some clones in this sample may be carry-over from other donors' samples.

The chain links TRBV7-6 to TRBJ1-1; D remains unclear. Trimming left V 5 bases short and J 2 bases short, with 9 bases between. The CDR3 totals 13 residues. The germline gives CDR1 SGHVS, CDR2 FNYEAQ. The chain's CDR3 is CASSLGDNTEAFF. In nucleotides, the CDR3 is TGTGCCAGCAGCCTGGGAGATAACACTGAAGCTTTCTTT.

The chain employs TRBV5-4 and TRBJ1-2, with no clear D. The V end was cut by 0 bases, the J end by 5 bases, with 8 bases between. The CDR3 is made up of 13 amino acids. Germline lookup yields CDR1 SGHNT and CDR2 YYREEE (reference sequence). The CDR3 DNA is TGTGCCAGCAGCTTGGCCGAGGGATATGGCTACACCTTC. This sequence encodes CASSLAEGYGYTF. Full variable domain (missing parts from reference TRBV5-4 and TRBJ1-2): ETGVTQSPTHLIKTRGQQVTLRCSSQSGHNTVSWYQQALGQGPQFIFQYYREEENGRGNFPPRFSGLQFPNYSSELNVNALELDDSALYLCASSLAEGYGYTFGSGTRLTVV.

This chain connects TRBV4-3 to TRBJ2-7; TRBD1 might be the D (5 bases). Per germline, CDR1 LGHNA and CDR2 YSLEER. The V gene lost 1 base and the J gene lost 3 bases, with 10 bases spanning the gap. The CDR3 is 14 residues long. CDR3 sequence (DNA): TGCGCCAGCAGCCAAGGGGGCGGCGACTACGAGCAGTACTTC. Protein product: CASSQGGGDYEQYF.

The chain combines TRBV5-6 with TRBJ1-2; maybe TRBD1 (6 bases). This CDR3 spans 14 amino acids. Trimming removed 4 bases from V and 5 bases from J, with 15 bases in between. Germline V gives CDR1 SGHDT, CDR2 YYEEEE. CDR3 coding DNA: TGTGCCAGCAGCAATGATCCGACAGGTTATGGCTACACCTTC. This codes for CASSNDPTGYGYTF.

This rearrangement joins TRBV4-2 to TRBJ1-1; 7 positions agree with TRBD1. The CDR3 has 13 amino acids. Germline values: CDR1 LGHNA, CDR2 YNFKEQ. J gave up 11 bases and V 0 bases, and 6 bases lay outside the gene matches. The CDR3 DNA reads TGTGCCAGCAGCCAAGATGGGGGACAGCGCGCTTTCTTT. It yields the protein CASSQDGGQRAFF.

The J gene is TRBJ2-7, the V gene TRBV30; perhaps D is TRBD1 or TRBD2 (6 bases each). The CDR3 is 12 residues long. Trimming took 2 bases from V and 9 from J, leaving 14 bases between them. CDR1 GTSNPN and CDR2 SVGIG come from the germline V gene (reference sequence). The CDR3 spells CAWSRGARGQYF. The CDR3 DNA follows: TGTGCCTGGAGTAGGGGGGCGCGAGGGCAGTACTTC.

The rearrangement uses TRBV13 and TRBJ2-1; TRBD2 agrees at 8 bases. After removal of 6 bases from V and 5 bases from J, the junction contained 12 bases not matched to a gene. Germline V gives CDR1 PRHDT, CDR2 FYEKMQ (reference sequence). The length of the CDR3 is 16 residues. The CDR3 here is CASSWERGSPNNEQFF. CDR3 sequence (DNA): TGTGCCAGCAGTTGGGAGCGGGGGAGCCCTAACAATGAGCAGTTCTTC. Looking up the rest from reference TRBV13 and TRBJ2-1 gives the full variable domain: AAGVIQSPRHLIKEKRETATLKCYPIPRHDTVYWYQQGPGQDPQFLISFYEKMQSDKGSIPDRFSAQQFSDYHSELNMSSLELGDSALYFCASSWERGSPNNEQFFGPGTRLTVL.

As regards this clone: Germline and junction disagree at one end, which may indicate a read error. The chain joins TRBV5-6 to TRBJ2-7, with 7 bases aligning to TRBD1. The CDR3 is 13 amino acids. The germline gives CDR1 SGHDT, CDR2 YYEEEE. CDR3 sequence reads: CASSLTYRGARRF. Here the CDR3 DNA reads TGTGCCAGCAGCTTAACCTACAGGGGCGCGCGTCGATTC.

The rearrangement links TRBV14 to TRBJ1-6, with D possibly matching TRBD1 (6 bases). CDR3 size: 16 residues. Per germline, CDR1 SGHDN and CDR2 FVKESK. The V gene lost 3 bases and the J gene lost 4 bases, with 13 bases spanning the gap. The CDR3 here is CASSHPIGGYNSPLHF. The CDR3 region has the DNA TGTGCCAGCAGCCACCCGATAGGGGGGTATAATTCACCCCTCCACTTT.

The CDR3 bases are TGCGCCAGCAGCTCTCCGGGCCTGGGCACTGAAGCTTTCTTT. It encodes CASSSPGLGTEAFF. The chain couples TRBV4-1 to TRBJ1-1; D not certain. CDR3 length equals 14 residues. CDR1 MGHRA and CDR2 YSYEKL come from the germline V gene. V dropped 5 bases and J dropped 4 bases, with 14 bases sitting between them.

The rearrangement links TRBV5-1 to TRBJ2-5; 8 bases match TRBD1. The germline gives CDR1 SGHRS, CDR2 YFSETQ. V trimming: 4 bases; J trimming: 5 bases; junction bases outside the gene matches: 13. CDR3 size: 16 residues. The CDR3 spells CASSVRDRWGTETQYF. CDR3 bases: TGCGCCAGCAGCGTCCGGGACAGGTGGGGCACGGAGACCCAGTACTTC.

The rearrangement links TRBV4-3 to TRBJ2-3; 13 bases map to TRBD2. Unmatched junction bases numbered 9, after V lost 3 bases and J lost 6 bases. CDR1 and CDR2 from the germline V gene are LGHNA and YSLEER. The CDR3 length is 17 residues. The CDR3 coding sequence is TGCGCCAGCAGCCAGGAACTAGCGGGGGGGCCTGAGGATACGCAGTATTTT. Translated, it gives CASSQELAGGPEDTQYF.

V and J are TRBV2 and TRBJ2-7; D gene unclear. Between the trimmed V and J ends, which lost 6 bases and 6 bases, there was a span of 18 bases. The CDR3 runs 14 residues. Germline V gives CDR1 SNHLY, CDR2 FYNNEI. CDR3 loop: CASRADWGMPEQYF. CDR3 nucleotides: TGTGCCAGCAGAGCCGACTGGGGTATGCCCGAGCAGTACTTC.

The CDR3 loop is CASSPGAGGSFRHGYTF. The CDR3 region has the DNA TGCGCCAGCAGCCCCGGGGCAGGGGGCTCTTTTAGGCATGGCTACACCTTC. The V and J genes are TRBV4-3 and TRBJ1-2; 8 nucleotides agree with TRBD1. In germline, CDR1 is LGHNA, CDR2 YSLEER. CDR3 length equals 17 residues. Germline trimming cut 4 bases from V and 6 bases from J; bases unmatched to any gene: 16.

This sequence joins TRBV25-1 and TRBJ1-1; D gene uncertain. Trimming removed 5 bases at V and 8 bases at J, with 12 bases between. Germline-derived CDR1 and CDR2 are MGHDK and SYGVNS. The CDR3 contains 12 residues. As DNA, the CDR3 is TGTGCCAGCAGTCTGCGGGAAGGAGAAGCTTTCTTT. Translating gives CASSLREGEAFF.

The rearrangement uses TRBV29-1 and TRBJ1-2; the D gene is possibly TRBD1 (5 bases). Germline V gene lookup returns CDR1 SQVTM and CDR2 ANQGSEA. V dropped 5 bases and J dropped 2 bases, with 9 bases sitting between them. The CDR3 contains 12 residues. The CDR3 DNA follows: TGCAGCGTTAACCAGGGAAACTATGGCTACACCTTC. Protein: CSVNQGNYGYTF.

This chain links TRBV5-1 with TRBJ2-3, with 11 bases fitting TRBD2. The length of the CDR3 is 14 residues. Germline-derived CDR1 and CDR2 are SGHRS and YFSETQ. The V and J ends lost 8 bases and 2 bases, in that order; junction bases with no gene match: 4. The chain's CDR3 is CASGTSGNTDTQYF. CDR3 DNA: TGCGCCAGTGGGACTAGCGGCAACACAGATACGCAGTATTTT. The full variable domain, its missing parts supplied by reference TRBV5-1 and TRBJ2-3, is KAGVTQTPRYLIKTRGQQVTLSCSPISGHRSVSWYQQTPGQGLQFLFEYFSETQRNKGNFPGRFSGRQFSNSRSEMNVSTLELGDSALYLCASGTSGNTDTQYFGPGTRLTVL.

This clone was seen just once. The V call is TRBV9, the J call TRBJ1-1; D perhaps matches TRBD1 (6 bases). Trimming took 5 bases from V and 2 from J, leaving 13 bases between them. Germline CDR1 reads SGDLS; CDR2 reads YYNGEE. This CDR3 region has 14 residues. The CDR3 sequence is CASSIGGGNTEAFF. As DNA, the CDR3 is TGTGCCAGCAGTATCGGAGGGGGTAACACTGAAGCTTTCTTT.

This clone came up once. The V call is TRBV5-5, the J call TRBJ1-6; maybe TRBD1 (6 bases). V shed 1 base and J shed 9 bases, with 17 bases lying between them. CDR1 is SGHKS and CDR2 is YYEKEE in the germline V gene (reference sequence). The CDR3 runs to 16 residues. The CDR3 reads CASSLSGGSVGSPLHF. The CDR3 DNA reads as TGTGCCAGCAGCTTGTCTGGGGGCTCAGTGGGTTCACCCCTCCACTTT.